Presented here are 21 T cell receptor beta chains from one specimen sequenced in a study of T-cell memory formation after mild COVID-19. TCRdb called the 5' RACE reads again in MiXCR, with one record for every CDR3 protein. This sample has 360,000 or so distinct CDR3 sequences, with 25% to 30% found just once. The sequenced sample consisted of PBMCs or a T cell subset sorted from them (not recorded which). The receptors stem from an adult woman who had mild COVID-19 (a few samples of this study predate the infection). Cell type and time point are not known.

This clonotype has just a few counts. This chain joins TRBV24-1 and TRBJ2-7, with D perhaps matching TRBD1 (6 bases). CDR1 is KGHDR and CDR2 is SFDVKD in the germline V gene. This CDR3 contains 15 residues. The V end was cut by 9 bases, the J end by 2 bases, with 19 bases between. CDR3: CATYLHRVLAYEQYF. As DNA, the CDR3 is TGTGCCACCTACCTTCACAGGGTTCTTGCCTACGAGCAGTACTTC.

This clonotype appeared a few times. The rearrangement uses TRBV7-9 and TRBJ1-1, with D uncertain. Germline V gene data show CDR1 as SEHNR and CDR2 as FQNEAQ (reference sequence). The CDR3 sequence is 12 residues long. Trimming pared 1 base from V and 8 bases from J, leaving 8 bases between. Here the CDR3 DNA reads TGTGCCAGCAGCTTAGAGCCCCGGGAAGCTTTCTTT. Protein: CASSLEPREAFF. Combining the CDR3 with reference TRBV7-9 and TRBJ1-1 gives the whole variable domain DTGVSQNPRHKITKRGQNVTFRCDPISEHNRLYWYRQTLGQGPEFLTYFQNEAQLEKSRLLSDRFSAERPKGSFSTLEIQRTEQGDSAMYLCASSLEPREAFFGQGTRLTVV.

This chain's CDR3 is CASSVHPTGVNSPLHF. CDR3 DNA sequence: TGTGCCAGCAGCGTGCATCCGACAGGGGTAAATTCACCCCTCCACTTT. The chain is built from TRBV7-2 and TRBJ1-6; 8 nucleotides align to TRBD1. The CDR3 spans 16 residues. Germline V lookup: CDR1 SGHTA, CDR2 FQGNSA. The V gene end was trimmed by 5 bases and the J gene end by 7 bases; junction bases not matched to a gene: 10.

The CDR3 sequence is CASSQGLAGPLNTGELFF. The CDR3 region has the DNA TGTGCCAGCAGCCAGGGACTAGCGGGTCCTCTTAACACCGGGGAGCTGTTTTTT. This chain links TRBV21-1 with TRBJ2-2; the table's D call, TRBD2, has no DNA check behind it. TRBV21-1 is a pseudogene locus. CDR3 length: 18 residues.

This clonotype has a handful of counts. The CDR3 sequence: CASSLGQTDTQYF. In DNA, the CDR3 is TGCGCCAGCAGCTTGGGACAGACAGATACGCAGTATTTT. V is TRBV5-1 and J is TRBJ2-3, with D tentatively TRBD1 (5 bases). The CDR3 is made up of 13 amino acids. Germline V gene lookup returns CDR1 SGHRS and CDR2 YFSETQ. V lost 0 bases, J lost 3 bases, and 5 bases lay in between.

This chain uses TRBV7-9 with TRBJ2-3; no clear D. This CDR3 is 11 amino acids long. Germline V gives CDR1 SEHNR, CDR2 FQNEAQ (reference sequence). The V end lost 11 bases, the J end lost 2 bases, and 8 bases lay between the germline ends. CDR3 nucleotides: TGTGCCTCCTCGGACACAGATACGCAGTATTTT. Amino acids: CASSDTDTQYF. Combining the CDR3 with reference TRBV7-9 and TRBJ2-3 gives the whole variable domain DTGVSQNPRHKITKRGQNVTFRCDPISEHNRLYWYRQTLGQGPEFLTYFQNEAQLEKSRLLSDRFSAERPKGSFSTLEIQRTEQGDSAMYLCASSDTDTQYFGPGTRLTVL.

At least ten counts were recorded for this clonotype. V gene TRBV29-1 combines with J gene TRBJ2-7; 8 bases agree with TRBD1. Germline lookup yields CDR1 SQVTM and CDR2 ANQGSEA. The CDR3 runs to 12 residues. Unmatched junction bases numbered 3, after V lost 6 bases and J lost 2 bases. The CDR3 DNA reads TGCAGCGTCGGACAGGGTACCTACGAGCAGTACTTC. Residues: CSVGQGTYEQYF.

This chain links TRBV5-1 with TRBJ1-1, with D possibly matching TRBD1 (6 bases). Germline-derived CDR1 and CDR2 are SGHRS and YFSETQ. The CDR3 is made up of 14 amino acids. Trimming stripped 2 bases from V and 5 bases from J, with 13 bases between. This chain's CDR3 is CASSLAGALTEAFF. The CDR3 DNA is TGCGCCAGCAGCTTAGCAGGGGCGCTGACTGAAGCTTTCTTT.

This sequence joins TRBV5-6 and TRBJ2-3; D gene ambiguous. Germline V gene sequence: CDR1 SGHDT, CDR2 YYEEEE. Between the trimmed V and J ends, which lost 1 base and 1 base, there was a span of 13 bases. The CDR3 is made up of 16 amino acids. CDR3 amino acids: CASSLNLLWGTDTQYF. The CDR3 region has the DNA TGTGCCAGCAGCTTGAACTTGCTATGGGGCACAGATACGCAGTATTTT.

This clonotype turned up a few times. This sequence joins TRBV7-3 and TRBJ2-5, with 9 bases aligning to TRBD1. J lost 2 bases, V lost 4 bases, and 2 bases had no gene match. The CDR3 has 14 residues. Per the germline V gene, CDR1 is SGHTA and CDR2 is FQGTGA. CDR3 sequence (DNA): TGTGCCAGCAGCTCGGGACAGGGTCAAGAGACCCAGTACTTC. Amino acids: CASSSGQGQETQYF.

This clonotype was counted only a few times. J is TRBJ2-7 and V is TRBV7-9; 8 positions agree with TRBD1. CDR1 and CDR2 (germline): SEHNR, FQNEAQ (reference sequence). The CDR3 has 13 residues. Trimming at V came to 5 bases and at J to 7 bases, leaving 7 bases not matched to a gene. CDR3 region: CASSPRDRQEQYF. The CDR3 nucleotides are TGTGCCAGCAGCCCTCGGGACAGGCAAGAGCAGTACTTC.

This clonotype was detected a few times. The chain combines TRBV2 with TRBJ2-3; D is unclear. The V gene lost 6 bases and the J gene lost 5 bases, with 6 bases spanning the gap. Germline assignment: CDR1 SNHLY and CDR2 FYNNEI. The CDR3 has 11 residues. The CDR3 is CASSGLDTQYF. CDR3 in DNA: TGTGCCAGCAGCGGGTTAGATACGCAGTATTTT.

This clonotype was found a few times. This chain joins TRBV12-3 or TRBV12-4 and TRBJ2-2, with TRBD2 matching over 11 bases. The V and J ends lost 7 bases and 0 bases, in that order; junction bases with no gene match: 13. The CDR3 spans 19 residues. This chain's CDR3 is CASINTSGSGSANTGELFF. The DNA of the CDR3 is TGTGCCAGCATTAACACTAGCGGGAGTGGTTCCGCGAACACCGGGGAGCTGTTTTTT.

This rearrangement joins TRBV4-1 to TRBJ2-1; the match to TRBD2 covers 9 bases. V trimming: 1 base; J trimming: 8 bases; junction bases outside the gene matches: 18. Germline CDR1 and CDR2: MGHRA and YSYEKL. The CDR3 runs 19 residues. Here the CDR3 reads CASSQVVAGGLVLGDEQFF. The CDR3 coding sequence is TGCGCCAGCAGCCAAGTAGTTGCGGGGGGGCTCGTTTTAGGCGATGAGCAGTTCTTC.

The sample holds one count of this clonotype. The chain employs TRBV5-1 and TRBJ2-1, with 8 positions matching TRBD1. The CDR3 is 13 amino acids. V shed 4 bases and J 9 bases; nucleotides not matched to a gene: 6. Germline assignment: CDR1 SGHRS and CDR2 YFSETQ. The CDR3 region has the DNA TGCGCCAGCAGCGCGACAGGGGTGGGTGAGCAGTTCTTC. It specifies CASSATGVGEQFF.

V usage is TRBV12-3 or TRBV12-4 and J usage is TRBJ1-2; D is unclear. V was cut by 5 bases and J by 8 bases, with 9 bases left in between. The CDR3 extends over 11 amino acids. The CDR3 loop reads CASSRDRGYTF. The CDR3 nucleotides are TGTGCCAGCAGTCGGGATCGCGGCTACACCTTC.

This clonotype was picked up a small number of times. The chain uses TRBV19 and TRBJ2-1; possibly TRBD2 for D (5 bases). Germline values: CDR1 LNHDA, CDR2 SQIVND (reference sequence). CDR3 size: 15 residues. V shed 1 base and J shed 2 bases, with 9 bases lying between them. The CDR3 spells CASSIGLSAYNEQFF. Here the CDR3 DNA reads TGTGCCAGTAGTATAGGACTATCCGCCTACAATGAGCAGTTCTTC.

CDR3 protein: CSVVLEGYTGYNEQFF. In DNA, the CDR3 is TGCAGCGTTGTCTTAGAGGGTTATACCGGATACAATGAGCAGTTCTTC. V and J are TRBV29-1 and TRBJ2-1; D may be TRBD2 (5 bases). Trimming stripped 4 bases from V and 4 bases from J, with 20 bases between. The CDR3 length is 16 residues. Germline V gene data show CDR1 as SQVTM and CDR2 as ANQGSEA.

This clonotype was counted only a few times. This chain uses TRBV15 with TRBJ2-6, with D maybe TRBD1 (6 bases). V was pared by 0 bases and J by 2 bases, with 17 bases between. This CDR3 comprises 19 residues. Germline CDR1 LNHNV, CDR2 YYDKDF (reference sequence). CDR3 sequence (DNA): TGTGCCACCAGCAGAGAGAGGGGGTTAGGGTTCACTGGGGCCAACGTCCTGACTTTC. It codes for CATSRERGLGFTGANVLTF.

The rearrangement links TRBV10-2 to TRBJ2-1; TRBD1 matches 11 bases. V was pared by 6 bases and J by 8 bases, with 9 bases of the junction left unmatched. Per germline, CDR1 WSHSY and CDR2 SAAADI. This CDR3 has 15 amino acids. CDR3 region: CASRSGTGGRYEQFF. The CDR3 DNA follows: TGCGCCAGCAGGTCCGGGACAGGGGGAAGGTATGAGCAGTTCTTC.

This clonotype has more than one count but fewer than ten. The chain links TRBV6-2 or TRBV6-3 to TRBJ2-1, with 10 bases matching TRBD2. The J segment lost 3 bases and the V segment lost 3 bases, leaving 2 bases of the junction unmatched. Germline CDR1 and CDR2: MNHEY and SVGEGT. The CDR3 runs 15 residues. The CDR3 loop reads CASSYTSGVYNEQFF. CDR3 nucleotide sequence: TGTGCCAGCAGTTATACTAGCGGGGTCTACAATGAGCAGTTCTTC.